Here is one T cell receptor (beta chain) with its context. The target antigen is unknown. Time point noted: newly diagnosed, previously untreated cHL patient sample. The authors used newly diagnosed, untreated classical Hodgkin lymphoma PBMCs as comparison. The CDR3 consists of 15 residues. Germline CDR1 SQVTM, CDR2 ANQGSEA. The J segment lost 1 base and the V segment lost 5 bases, leaving 10 bases of the junction unmatched. These data originate in a study of PD-1 blockade in classical Hodgkin lymphoma. TCRdb keeps only in-frame clones here, not all; method: immunoSEQ multiplex PCR. The sample carries roughly 32,000 clones, 85% to 95% recorded once. Study results and caveats: No one has yet defined what causes the repertoire differences, which may be disease activity or prior therapy. Newly diagnosed patients were said to have less baseline TCR diversity than healthy donors did.

This clonotype originated in a human donor with classical Hodgkin lymphoma. V is TRBV29-1 and J is TRBJ2-5; 7 bases align to TRBD2. What was sequenced was peripheral blood mononuclear cells (PBMCs). The CDR3 nucleotides read TGCAGCGTTCTGGGCGGGAGCAACCTCCAAGAGACCCAGTACTTC. Its translation: CSVLGGSNLQETQYF. Using reference TRBV29-1 and TRBJ2-5 for the parts outside the CDR3, the full variable domain is SAVISQKPSRDICQRGTSLTIQCQVDSQVTMMFWYRQQPGQSLTLIATANQGSEATYESGFVIDKFPISRPNLTFSTLTVSNMSPEDSSIYLCSVLGGSNLQETQYFGPGTRLLVL.